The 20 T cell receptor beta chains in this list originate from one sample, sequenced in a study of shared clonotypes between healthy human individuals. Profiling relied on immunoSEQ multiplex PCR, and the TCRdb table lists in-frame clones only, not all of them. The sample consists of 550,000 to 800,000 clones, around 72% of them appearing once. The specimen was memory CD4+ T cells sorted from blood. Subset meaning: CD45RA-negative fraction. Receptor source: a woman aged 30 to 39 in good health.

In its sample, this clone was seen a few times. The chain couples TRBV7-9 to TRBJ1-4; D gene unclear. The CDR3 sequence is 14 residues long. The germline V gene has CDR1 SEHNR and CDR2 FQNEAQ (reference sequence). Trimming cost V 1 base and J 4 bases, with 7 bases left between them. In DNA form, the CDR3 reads TGTGCCAGCAGCTTAGGGCAGAATAATGAAAAACTGTTTTTT. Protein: CASSLGQNNEKLFF.

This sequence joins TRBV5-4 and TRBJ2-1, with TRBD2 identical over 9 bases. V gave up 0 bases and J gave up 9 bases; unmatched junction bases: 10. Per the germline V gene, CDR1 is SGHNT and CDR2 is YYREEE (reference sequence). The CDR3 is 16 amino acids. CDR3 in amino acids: CASSLGGLAGESEQFF. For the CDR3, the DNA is TGTGCCAGCAGCTTGGGGGGATTAGCGGGAGAGAGTGAGCAGTTCTTC.

CDR3 coding DNA: TGTGCCGGCAGACAGGGGATAGGGGAGCTGTTTTTT. Its protein product is CAGRQGIGELFF. This chain connects TRBV19 to TRBJ2-2; 8 bases are shared with TRBD1. The J segment lost 8 bases and the V segment lost 11 bases, leaving 7 bases of the junction unmatched. The CDR3 is made up of 12 amino acids. Germline V gene lookup returns CDR1 LNHDA and CDR2 SQIVND (reference sequence). Looking up the rest from reference TRBV19 and TRBJ2-2 gives the full variable domain: DGGITQSPKYLFRKEGQNVTLSCEQNLNHDAMYWYRQDPGQGLRLIYYSQIVNDFQKGDIAEGYSVSREKKESFPLTVTSAQKNPTAFYLCAGRQGIGELFFGEGSRLTVL.

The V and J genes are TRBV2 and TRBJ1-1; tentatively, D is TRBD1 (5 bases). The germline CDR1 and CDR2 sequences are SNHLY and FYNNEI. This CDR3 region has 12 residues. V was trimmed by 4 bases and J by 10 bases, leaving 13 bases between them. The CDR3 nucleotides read TGTGCCAGCAGTGGTGACAGCAGACGAGCTTTCTTT. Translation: CASSGDSRRAFF.

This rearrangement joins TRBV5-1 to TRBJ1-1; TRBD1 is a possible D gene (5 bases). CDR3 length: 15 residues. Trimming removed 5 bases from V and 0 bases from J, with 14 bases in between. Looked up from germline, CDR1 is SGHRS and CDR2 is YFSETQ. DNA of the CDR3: TGCGCCAGCAGGCAACAGGTCAGCATGAACACTGAAGCTTTCTTT. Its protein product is CASRQQVSMNTEAFF. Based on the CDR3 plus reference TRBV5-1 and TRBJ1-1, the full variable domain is KAGVTQTPRYLIKTRGQQVTLSCSPISGHRSVSWYQQTPGQGLQFLFEYFSETQRNKGNFPGRFSGRQFSNSRSEMNVSTLELGDSALYLCASRQQVSMNTEAFFGQGTRLTVV.

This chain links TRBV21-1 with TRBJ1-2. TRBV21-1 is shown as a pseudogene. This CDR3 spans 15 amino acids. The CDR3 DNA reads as TGTGCCAGCAGCAAGGAACCCAAGGCCCCCTGGGGCTACACCTTC. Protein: CASSKEPKAPWGYTF.

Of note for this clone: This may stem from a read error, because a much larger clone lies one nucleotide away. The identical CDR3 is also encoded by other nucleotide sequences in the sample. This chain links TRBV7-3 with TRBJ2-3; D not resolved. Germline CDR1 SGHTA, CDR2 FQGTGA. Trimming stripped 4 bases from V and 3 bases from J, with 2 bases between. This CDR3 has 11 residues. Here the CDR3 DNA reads TGTGCCAGCAGCTCTACAGATACGCAGTATTTT. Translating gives CASSSTDTQYF.

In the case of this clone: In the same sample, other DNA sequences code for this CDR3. CDR3 sequence: CASSLEAEAFF. DNA of the CDR3: TGCGCCAGCAGCTTGGAGGCTGAAGCTTTCTTT. The genes are TRBV5-1 and TRBJ1-1; the D is unclear. The CDR3 extends over 11 amino acids. V was pared by 0 bases and J by 6 bases, with 3 bases between. Germline V gives CDR1 SGHRS, CDR2 YFSETQ.

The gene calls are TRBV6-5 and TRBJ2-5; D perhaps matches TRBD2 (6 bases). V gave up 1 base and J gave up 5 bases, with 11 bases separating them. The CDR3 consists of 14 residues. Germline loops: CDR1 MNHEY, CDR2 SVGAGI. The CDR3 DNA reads TGTGCCAGCAGTTACTTTGAGCGGGCGGAGACCCAGTACTTC. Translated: CASSYFERAETQYF.

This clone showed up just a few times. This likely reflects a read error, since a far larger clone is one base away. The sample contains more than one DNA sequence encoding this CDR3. The DNA of the CDR3 is TGTGCCAGCAGCCCCCAGCGTGACTCCTACAATGAGCAGTTCTTC. Protein sequence: CASSPQRDSYNEQFF. The rearrangement links TRBV7-2 to TRBJ2-1, with D uncertain. This CDR3 spans 15 amino acids. The germline gives CDR1 SGHTA, CDR2 FQGNSA. V shed 5 bases and J shed 0 bases, with 11 bases lying between them. Full variable domain (missing parts from reference TRBV7-2 and TRBJ2-1): GAGVSQSPSNKVTEKGKDVELRCDPISGHTALYWYRQSLGQGLEFLIYFQGNSAPDKSGLPSDRFSAERTGGSVSTLTIQRTQQEDSAVYLCASSPQRDSYNEQFFGPGTRLTVL.

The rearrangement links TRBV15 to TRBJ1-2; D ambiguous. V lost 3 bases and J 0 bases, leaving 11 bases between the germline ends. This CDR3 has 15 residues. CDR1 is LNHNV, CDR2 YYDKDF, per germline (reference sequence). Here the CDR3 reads CATSSKTRANYGYTF. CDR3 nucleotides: TGTGCCACCAGCAGTAAGACAAGGGCTAACTATGGCTACACCTTC.

CDR3 nucleotides: TGTGCCAGCAGCTTCGACAGGGATAGACGGGAGCTGTTTTTT. Residues: CASSFDRDRRELFF. This chain joins TRBV7-2 and TRBJ2-2; 7 bases map to TRBD1. The junction had 7 bases not matched to a gene; V was cut back by 3 bases and J by 9 bases. Germline CDR1 and CDR2: SGHTA and FQGNSA. This CDR3 is built from 14 residues.

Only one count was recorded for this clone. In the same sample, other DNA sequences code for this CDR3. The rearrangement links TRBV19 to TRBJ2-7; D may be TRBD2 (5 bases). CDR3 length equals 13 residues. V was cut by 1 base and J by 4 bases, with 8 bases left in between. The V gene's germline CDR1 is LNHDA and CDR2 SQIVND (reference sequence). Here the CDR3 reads CASSIVGGYEQYF. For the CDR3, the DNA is TGTGCCAGTAGTATAGTCGGCGGGTACGAGCAGTACTTC.

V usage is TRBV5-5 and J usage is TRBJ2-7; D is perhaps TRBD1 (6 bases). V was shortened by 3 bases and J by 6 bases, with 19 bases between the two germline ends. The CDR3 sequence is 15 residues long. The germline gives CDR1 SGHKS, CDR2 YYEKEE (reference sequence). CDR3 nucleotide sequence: TGTGCCAGCAGCTACTACAGGGAACTGTTGGGCGAGCAGTACTTC. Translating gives CASSYYRELLGEQYF.

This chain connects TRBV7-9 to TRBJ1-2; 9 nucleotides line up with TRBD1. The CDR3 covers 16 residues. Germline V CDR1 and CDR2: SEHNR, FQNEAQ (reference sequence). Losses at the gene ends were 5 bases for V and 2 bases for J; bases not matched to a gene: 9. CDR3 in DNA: TGTGCCAGCAGCCGTGGACAGGGGCAGGGGAACTATGGCTACACCTTC. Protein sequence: CASSRGQGQGNYGYTF.

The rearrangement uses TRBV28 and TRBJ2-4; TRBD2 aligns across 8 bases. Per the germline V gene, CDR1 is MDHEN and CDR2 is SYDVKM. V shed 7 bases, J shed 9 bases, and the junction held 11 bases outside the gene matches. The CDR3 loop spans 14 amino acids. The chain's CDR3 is CASNSGTRNVIQYF. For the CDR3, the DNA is TGTGCCAGCAATTCCGGGACTAGGAATGTCATTCAGTACTTC. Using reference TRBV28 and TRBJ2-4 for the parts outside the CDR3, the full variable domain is DVKVTQSSRYLVKRTGEKVFLECVQDMDHENMFWYRQDPGLGLRLIYFSYDVKMKEKGDIPEGYSVSREKKERFSLILESASTNQTSMYLCASNSGTRNVIQYFGAGTRLSVL.

The CDR3 DNA sequence: TGTGCCAGTAGTATCATAGGGGATGGCTACACCTTC. This sequence encodes CASSIIGDGYTF. The chain is built from TRBV19 and TRBJ1-2; a possible D gene is TRBD1 (5 bases). The germline V and J ends were trimmed by 3 bases and 6 bases, with 8 bases remaining between them. The CDR3 is 12 amino acids. Germline CDR1 LNHDA, CDR2 SQIVND (reference sequence). The full variable domain, its missing parts supplied by reference TRBV19 and TRBJ1-2, is DGGITQSPKYLFRKEGQNVTLSCEQNLNHDAMYWYRQDPGQGLRLIYYSQIVNDFQKGDIAEGYSVSREKKESFPLTVTSAQKNPTAFYLCASSIIGDGYTFGSGTRLTVV.

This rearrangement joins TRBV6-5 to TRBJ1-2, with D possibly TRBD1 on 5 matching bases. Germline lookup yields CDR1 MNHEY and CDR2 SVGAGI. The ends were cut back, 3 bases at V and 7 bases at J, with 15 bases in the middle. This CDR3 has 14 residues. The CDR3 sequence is CASSYGREISGYTF. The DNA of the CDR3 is TGTGCCAGCAGTTATGGCAGGGAGATCAGTGGCTACACCTTC.

The CDR3 sequence: CASTMRTLDTQYF. CDR3 bases: TGTGCCAGCACGATGCGGACCCTCGACACGCAGTATTTT. The chain couples TRBV4-2 to TRBJ2-3; D remains unclear. The germline V and J ends were trimmed by 7 bases and 9 bases, with 17 bases remaining between them. Germline CDR1 LGHNA, CDR2 YNFKEQ. CDR3 length equals 13 residues.

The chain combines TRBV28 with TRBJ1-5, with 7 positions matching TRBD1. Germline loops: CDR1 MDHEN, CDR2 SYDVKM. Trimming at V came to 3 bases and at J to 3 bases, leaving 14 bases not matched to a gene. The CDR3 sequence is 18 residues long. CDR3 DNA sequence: TGTGCCAGCAGTTTTGTGGGGAGCAACAGGGGAATCAATCAGCCCCAGCATTTT. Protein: CASSFVGSNRGINQPQHF.